Listed below are T cell receptor beta chains from one sample, sequenced in a study of blood T cell repertoires in COVID-19. The assay was immunoSEQ multiplex PCR, and TCRdb's table has in-frame clones only and misses some. The sample records roughly 61,000 clones, roughly 80% being singletons. The source material was peripheral blood. The receptor set was obtained from a woman in her 70s with acute or convalescent COVID-19. CDR3s include the opening cysteine and the closing phenylalanine or tryptophan. Fields, in order: D gene, V gene, J gene, clone size, CDR3 protein, CDR3 DNA. A D gene is named only where the DNA matches it firmly. Clone size is given for some rows only: seen once, a few or many times, or a class if the clone is expanded.

>NA|TRBV5-1|TRBJ1-6|NA
CASSLGQSNSPLHF
TGCGCCAGCAGCTTGGGACAGAGTAATTCACCCCTCCACTTT
>NA|TRBV19|TRBJ1-5|few
CASLGGVGIGNQPQHF
TGTGCCAGTTTGGGGGGAGTGGGGATCGGCAATCAGCCCCAGCATTTT
>TRBD1|TRBV29-1|TRBJ1-2|NA
CSVVRGPGGYTF
TGCAGCGTCGTCAGGGGGCCGGGGGGCTACACCTTC
>NA|TRBV5-5|TRBJ1-2|once
CASSLGQKDYGYTF
TGTGCCAGCAGCTTGGGACAGAAGGATTATGGCTACACCTTC
>TRBD1|TRBV6-5|TRBJ1-1|NA
CASSYGTGGEAFF
TGTGCCAGCAGTTACGGGACAGGGGGTGAAGCTTTCTTT
>TRBD1|TRBV5-6|TRBJ1-2|NA
CASSRVTGKSGGYGYTF
TGTGCCAGCAGCCGGGTGACAGGGAAAAGCGGTGGGTATGGCTACACCTTC
>TRBD1|TRBV2|TRBJ1-6|NA
CASSPFGGTGATPLHF
TGTGCCAGCAGTCCCTTCGGGGGGACAGGAGCAACACCCCTCCACTTT
>NA|TRBV18|TRBJ1-1|NA
CASSPQRDTFNTEAFF
TGTGCCAGCTCACCCCAGAGGGACACCTTTAACACTGAAGCTTTCTTT
>NA|TRBV11-2|TRBJ1-3|NA
CASSLVQGQTGNTIYF
TGTGCCAGCAGCTTGGTGCAGGGGCAAACTGGAAACACCATATATTTT
>NA|TRBV30|TRBJ1-5|NA
CAWSREGNQPQHF
TGTGCCTGGAGTCGGGAGGGAAATCAGCCCCAGCATTTT
>NA|TRBV5-1|TRBJ2-2|few
CASSSGTPSLGELFF
TGCGCCAGCAGCTCCGGGACACCTTCACTCGGGGAGCTGTTTTTT
>NA|TRBV5-5|TRBJ2-7|few
CASSLRGQLSYEQYF
TGTGCCAGCAGCTTAAGAGGACAGTTGAGCTACGAGCAGTACTTC
>TRBD1|TRBV7-8|TRBJ2-1|NA
CASSLGDRVGYNEQFF
TGTGCCAGCAGCTTAGGGGACAGGGTCGGATACAATGAGCAGTTCTTC
>NA|TRBV5-6|TRBJ1-1|NA
CASRRRGGNTEAFF
TGTGCCAGCAGGAGACGGGGAGGGAACACTGAAGCTTTCTTT
>NA|TRBV29-1|TRBJ2-1|NA
CSVAPSSYNEQFF
TGCAGCGTAGCCCCAAGCTCCTACAATGAGCAGTTCTTC
>TRBD2|TRBV14|TRBJ2-5|NA
CASSHGRVQRGRVETQYF
TGTGCCAGCAGCCATGGAAGGGTGCAACGGGGGAGGGTGGAGACCCAGTACTTC
>TRBD1|TRBV5-1|TRBJ2-7|NA
CASSLGTGVVGYEQYF
TGCGCCAGCAGCTTGGGGACAGGGGTAGTGGGCTACGAGCAGTACTTC
>TRBD1|TRBV6-5|TRBJ1-2|once
CASSFYETGDYGYTF
TGTGCCAGCAGTTTCTATGAGACAGGGGACTATGGCTACACCTTC
>NA|TRBV24-1|TRBJ2-3|NA
CATSRDTDTQYF
TGTGCCACCAGCAGGGACACAGATACGCAGTATTTT
>NA|TRBV7-9|TRBJ1-2|medium-sized
CASSLTGIGYTF
TGTGCCAGCAGCTTAACAGGGATCGGCTACACCTTC
>NA|TRBV6-6|TRBJ2-1|NA
CASSYERYNEQFF
TGTGCCAGCAGTTACGAGAGATACAATGAGCAGTTCTTC
>NA|TRBV19|TRBJ1-2|NA
CASSIGGANYGYTF
TGTGCCAGTAGTATAGGCGGAGCTAACTATGGCTACACCTTC
>TRBD1|TRBV7-9|TRBJ1-5|NA
CASSSGTGGEAQHF
TGTGCCAGCAGCTCAGGGACAGGGGGGGAAGCCCAGCATTTT
>TRBD2|TRBV5-1|TRBJ2-5|NA
CASSLYSSGKTQYF
TGCGCCAGCAGCTTGTACTCTAGCGGGAAGACCCAGTACTTC
>TRBD2|TRBV24-1|TRBJ2-3|NA
CATSGSASGEDTQYF
TGTGCCACCAGTGGCTCCGCTAGCGGGGAGGATACGCAGTATTTT
>NA|TRBV5-4|TRBJ2-1|NA
CASSFPRGGLSYNEQFF
TGTGCCAGCAGCTTTCCGAGGGGGGGCCTCTCCTACAATGAGCAGTTCTTC
>NA|TRBV30|TRBJ1-1|once
CAWSGQPNTEAFF
TGTGCCTGGAGTGGACAGCCGAACACTGAAGCTTTCTTT
>NA|TRBV5-6|TRBJ1-4|few
CASSLYRTATNEKLFF
TGTGCCAGCAGCTTGTACAGAACTGCAACTAATGAAAAACTGTTTTTT
>TRBD2|TRBV4-2|TRBJ2-3|once
CASSPTSGGLRHTQYF
TGTGCCAGCAGCCCAACTAGCGGGGGCCTACGCCATACGCAGTATTTT
>NA|TRBV11-2|TRBJ1-1|NA
CASSSDSERFEAFF
TGTGCCAGCAGCTCGGACAGCGAGAGGTTTGAAGCTTTCTTT
>NA|TRBV7-2|TRBJ2-1|NA
CASSLVWGPYEQFF
TGTGCCAGCAGCTTAGTGTGGGGGCCATATGAGCAGTTCTTC
>NA|TRBV29-1|TRBJ2-1|few
CSGNQGGNEQFF
TGCAGCGGAAACCAGGGGGGCAATGAGCAGTTCTTC
>TRBD1|TRBV10-3|TRBJ1-1|few
CAIPGQGITEAFF
TGTGCCATCCCGGGACAGGGAATCACTGAAGCTTTCTTT
>NA|TRBV24-1|TRBJ2-3|NA
CATSDLYRDTQYF
TGTGCCACCAGTGATTTGTACAGGGATACGCAGTATTTT
>TRBD1|TRBV6-6|TRBJ1-2|once
CASIYRQGENYGYTF
TGTGCCAGTATCTACAGACAGGGGGAGAACTATGGCTACACCTTC
>TRBD1|TRBV7-3|TRBJ1-1|NA
CASSLDRASEAFF
TGTGCCAGCAGCTTGGACAGGGCCTCTGAAGCTTTCTTT
>TRBD1|TRBV15|TRBJ1-5|NA
CATSSRTGVNQPQHF
TGTGCCACCAGCAGCCGGACAGGGGTCAATCAGCCCCAGCATTTT
>TRBD2|TRBV6-5|TRBJ2-1|few
CASRTSGGFDEQFF
TGTGCCAGCAGGACTAGCGGGGGTTTCGATGAGCAGTTCTTC